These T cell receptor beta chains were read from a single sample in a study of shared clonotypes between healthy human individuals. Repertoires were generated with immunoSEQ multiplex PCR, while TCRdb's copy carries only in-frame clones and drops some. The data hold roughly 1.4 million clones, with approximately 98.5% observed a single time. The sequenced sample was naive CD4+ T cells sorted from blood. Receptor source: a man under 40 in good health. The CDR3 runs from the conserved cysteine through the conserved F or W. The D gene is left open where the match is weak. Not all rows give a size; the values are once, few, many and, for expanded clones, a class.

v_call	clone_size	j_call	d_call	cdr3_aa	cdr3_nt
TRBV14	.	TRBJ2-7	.	CASSQVRRVQQYF	TGTGCCAGCAGCCAAGTGAGGAGGGTTCAGCAGTACTTC
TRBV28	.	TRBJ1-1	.	CASPKPGGGNTEAFF	TGTGCCAGCCCTAAACCGGGGGGCGGGAACACTGAAGCTTTCTTT
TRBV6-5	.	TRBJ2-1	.	CASSYLGYNEQFF	TGTGCCAGCAGTTACCTAGGGTACAATGAGCAGTTCTTC
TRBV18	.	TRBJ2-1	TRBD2	CASSHGTSGYNEQFF	TGTGCCAGCTCACACGGGACTAGCGGCTACAATGAGCAGTTCTTC
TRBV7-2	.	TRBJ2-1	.	CASSLGPARFDEQFF	TGTGCCAGCAGCTTAGGGCCCGCCAGGTTCGATGAGCAGTTCTTC
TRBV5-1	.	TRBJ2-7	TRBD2	CASTPLAGVTYEQYF	TGCGCCAGCACCCCACTAGCGGGAGTAACCTACGAGCAGTACTTC
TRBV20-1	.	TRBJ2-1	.	CSATPNEQFF	TGCAGTGCTACTCCCAATGAGCAGTTCTTC
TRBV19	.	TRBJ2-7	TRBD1	CASRTGPSSYEQYF	TGTGCCAGCCGGACAGGGCCGAGCTCCTACGAGCAGTACTTC
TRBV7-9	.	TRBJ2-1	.	CASSISVTAYNEQFF	TGTGCCAGCAGCATTAGCGTAACCGCCTACAATGAGCAGTTCTTC
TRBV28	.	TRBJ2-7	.	CASINTPGAGYKEQYF	TGTGCCAGCATCAATACCCCCGGGGCCGGGTATAAAGAGCAGTACTTC
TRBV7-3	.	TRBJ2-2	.	CASSLGGTANTGELFF	TGTGCCAGCAGCTTAGGAGGGACAGCGAACACCGGGGAGCTGTTTTTT
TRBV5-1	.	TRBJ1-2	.	CASSSGYRDQGYTF	TGCGCCAGCAGCTCTGGATACAGGGATCAAGGCTACACCTTC
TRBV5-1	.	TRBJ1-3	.	CASSLEGEEGTIYF	TGCGCCAGCAGCTTGGAAGGGGAGGAAGGCACCATATATTTT
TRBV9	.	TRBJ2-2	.	CASSARVLATGELFF	TGTGCCAGCAGCGCCCGGGTCTTGGCCACCGGGGAGCTGTTTTTT
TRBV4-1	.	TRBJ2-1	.	CASSQSASGSYNEQFF	TGCGCCAGCAGCCAATCCGCGAGCGGGTCCTACAATGAGCAGTTCTTC
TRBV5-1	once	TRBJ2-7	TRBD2	CASSLLLAGGYYEQYF	TGCGCCAGCAGCTTGTTGCTAGCGGGAGGCTACTACGAGCAGTACTTC
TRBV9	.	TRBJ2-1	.	CASSVAGRFNNEQFF	TGTGCCAGCAGCGTCGCGGGGCGGTTTAATAATGAGCAGTTCTTC
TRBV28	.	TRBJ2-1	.	CASSRTGIRDEQFF	TGTGCCAGCAGTCGAACCGGGATAAGGGATGAGCAGTTCTTC
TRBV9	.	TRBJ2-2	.	CASSTHGIGFGSGELFF	TGTGCCAGCAGCACACATGGGATCGGTTTTGGTTCAGGGGAGCTGTTTTTT
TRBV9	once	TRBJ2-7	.	CASSVDPGLDEQYF	TGTGCCAGCAGCGTAGATCCGGGTCTCGACGAGCAGTACTTC
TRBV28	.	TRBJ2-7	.	CASSLLGRGKYYEQYF	TGTGCCAGCAGCCTCCTCGGGCGCGGGAAGTACTACGAGCAGTACTTC
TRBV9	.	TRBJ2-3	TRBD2	CASSVVGAGAQVDTQYF	TGTGCCAGCAGCGTAGTGGGAGCGGGAGCTCAAGTAGATACGCAGTATTTT
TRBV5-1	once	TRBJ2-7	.	CASSLTRDNLNEQYF	TGCGCCAGCAGCCTAACCCGGGACAATTTGAACGAGCAGTACTTC
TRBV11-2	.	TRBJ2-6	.	CASRTLLTNVLTF	TGTGCCAGCAGGACGCTCTTGACCAACGTCCTGACTTTC
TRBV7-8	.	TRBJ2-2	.	CASSLGGIALNTGELFF	TGTGCCAGCAGCTTAGGAGGTATAGCGTTGAACACCGGGGAGCTGTTTTTT
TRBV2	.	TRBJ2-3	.	CASKLTDTQYF	TGTGCCAGCAAGCTCACAGATACGCAGTATTTT
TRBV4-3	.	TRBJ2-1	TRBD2	CASSEGPSGGPYNEQFF	TGCGCCAGCAGCGAGGGACCCAGCGGGGGGCCCTACAATGAGCAGTTCTTC
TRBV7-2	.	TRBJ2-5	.	CASSLDLETQYF	TGTGCCAGCAGCTTAGATCTTGAGACCCAGTACTTC
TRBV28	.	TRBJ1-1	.	CASSAIPRGYTEAFF	TGTGCCAGCAGTGCCATCCCTAGAGGGTACACTGAAGCTTTCTTT
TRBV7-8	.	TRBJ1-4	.	CASSRDVRDEKLFF	TGTGCCAGCAGCCGGGACGTTCGGGATGAAAAACTGTTTTTT
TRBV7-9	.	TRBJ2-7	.	CASSLWGSPYEQYF	TGTGCCAGCAGCTTGTGGGGGTCCCCCTACGAGCAGTACTTC
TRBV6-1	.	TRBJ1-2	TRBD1	CASSENWDRREGYTF	TGTGCCAGCAGCGAGAATTGGGACAGGAGGGAAGGCTACACCTTC
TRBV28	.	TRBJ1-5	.	CASNRNLRMPQHF	TGTGCCAGCAACCGTAACTTACGCATGCCCCAGCATTTT
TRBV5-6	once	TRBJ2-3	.	CASSLGQGGSDTQYF	TGTGCCAGCAGCTTGGGACAGGGAGGTTCAGATACGCAGTATTTT
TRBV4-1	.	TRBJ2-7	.	CASSQAPPAGPYEQYF	TGCGCCAGCAGCCAAGCCCCCCCCGCAGGGCCCTACGAGCAGTACTTC
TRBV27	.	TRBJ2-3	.	CASKRGGGTDTQYF	TGTGCCAGCAAACGGGGCGGGGGCACAGATACGCAGTATTTT
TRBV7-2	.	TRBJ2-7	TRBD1	CASSPRSRGSPYEQYF	TGTGCCAGCAGCCCGAGGTCCAGGGGGTCCCCCTACGAGCAGTACTTC
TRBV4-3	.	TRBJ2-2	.	CASSQADVETGELFF	TGCGCCAGCAGCCAAGCAGATGTGGAAACCGGGGAGCTGTTTTTT
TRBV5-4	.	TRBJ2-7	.	CASSVDYEQYF	TGTGCCAGCAGCGTCGACTACGAGCAGTACTTC
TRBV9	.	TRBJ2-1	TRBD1	CASSLNPGQGGNEQFF	TGTGCCAGCAGCTTAAATCCGGGACAGGGTGGAAATGAGCAGTTCTTC
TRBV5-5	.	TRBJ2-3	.	CASNTGTDTQYF	TGTGCCAGCAACACAGGGACAGATACGCAGTATTTT
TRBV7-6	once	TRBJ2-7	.	CASSSGPHEQYF	TGTGCCAGCAGCTCAGGGCCCCACGAGCAGTACTTC
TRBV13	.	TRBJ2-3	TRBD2	CASSLGGRFSSTDTQYF	TGTGCCAGCAGCTTAGGCGGGAGGTTTTCTAGCACAGATACGCAGTATTTT
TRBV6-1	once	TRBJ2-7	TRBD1	CASSETGGSYEQYF	TGTGCCAGCAGTGAAACAGGGGGGTCCTACGAGCAGTACTTC
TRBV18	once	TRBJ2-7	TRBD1	CASSPRVLDLTGAYEQYF	TGTGCCAGCTCACCACGTGTCCTGGACCTGACAGGGGCCTACGAGCAGTACTTC
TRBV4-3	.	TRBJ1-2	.	CASSQVTGSNYGYTF	TGCGCCAGCAGCCAAGTAACGGGTTCTAACTATGGCTACACCTTC
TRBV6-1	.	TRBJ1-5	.	CASNVDSNQPQHF	TGTGCCAGCAACGTCGATAGCAATCAGCCCCAGCATTTT
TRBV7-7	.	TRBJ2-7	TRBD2	CASSLGVAGDYEQYF	TGTGCTAGCAGCTTGGGCGTAGCGGGAGACTACGAGCAGTACTTC
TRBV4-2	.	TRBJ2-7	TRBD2	CASSQDRTSGPTEQYF	TGTGCCAGCAGCCAAGACCGGACTAGCGGGCCTACCGAGCAGTACTTC
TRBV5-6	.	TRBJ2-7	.	CASSPRGPSSYEQYF	TGTGCCAGCAGCCCCCGGGGACCGAGCTCCTACGAGCAGTACTTC
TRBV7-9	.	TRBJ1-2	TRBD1	CASSLIQGANGYTF	TGTGCCAGCAGCCTAATACAGGGGGCGAATGGCTACACCTTC
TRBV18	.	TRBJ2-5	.	CASSSSYQETQYF	TGTGCCAGCTCATCCAGCTACCAAGAGACCCAGTACTTC